Reported below is one T cell receptor (beta chain). Germline CDR1 reads KGHSH; CDR2 reads LQKENI. The junction had 4 bases not matched to a gene; V was cut back by 3 bases and J by 1 base. This CDR3 is 15 amino acids long. This record belongs to a study of cytomegalovirus exposure and HLA in healthy donors. Amplification used 60 Vbeta primers and 13 Jbeta primers. Measured with immunoSEQ multiplex PCR; TCRdb has only the in-frame clones, and not every one. The table includes tens of thousands of clones, roughly 73% detected once. The rearrangement links TRBV18 to TRBJ2-3; 7 positions agree with TRBD2. The sequence derives from a man aged 40-49 years in good health and CMV-seronegative. Sequences were obtained from PBMCs. This chain's CDR3 is CASSPYLAGTDTQYF. The CDR3 nucleotides are TGTGCCAGCTCACCTTACCTAGCGGGCACAGATACGCAGTATTTT.